The rows below give T cell receptor beta chains drawn from one sample of a study of blood T cell repertoires in COVID-19. The data were produced by immunoSEQ multiplex PCR, yet TCRdb's version contains in-frame clones alone and is incomplete. The repertoire holds some 260,000 clones, with approximately 88% as singletons. The sequenced sample was peripheral blood. All receptors come from a woman aged 30 to 39 with acute or convalescent COVID-19. Each CDR3 is given with its conserved first and last residue. D genes are given only for firm matches. A clone size is listed for some rows: how often the clone was seen (once, few, many), or a class if it is expanded.

j_call | d_call | clone_size | v_call | cdr3_nt | cdr3_aa
TRBJ2-1 | - | - | TRBV11-2 | TGTGCCAGCAGCTTAGGTGGCCGCGGCTCCTACAATGAGCAGTTCTTC | CASSLGGRGSYNEQFF
TRBJ2-1 | TRBD2 | - | TRBV15 | TGTGCCACCAGCGCGACGGGACTAGCTCTGTCGCAGTTCTTC | CATSATGLALSQFF
TRBJ2-1 | TRBD2 | - | TRBV18 | TGTGCCAGCTCCCGATCTAGCGGGAGGGCCGGGGATGAGCAGTTCTTC | CASSRSSGRAGDEQFF
TRBJ2-7 | TRBD1 | - | TRBV28 | TGTGCCAGCAGCCCAGAGACAGGGGGCCTCCACGAGCAGTACTTC | CASSPETGGLHEQYF
TRBJ1-3 | TRBD1 | - | TRBV5-1 | TGCGCCAGCAGCCCAAGAGGGGGCACGGGAGGAAACACCATATATTTT | CASSPRGGTGGNTIYF
TRBJ2-1 | - | - | TRBV28 | TGTGCCAGCAGTTTTGAGCGTTGGAATGAGCAGTTCTTC | CASSFERWNEQFF
TRBJ2-1 | - | - | TRBV20-1 | TGCAGTGCTATGGGCCTGGCGGAGCAGTTCTTC | CSAMGLAEQFF
TRBJ2-2 | TRBD2 | few | TRBV25-1 | TGTGCCAGCAGTGATGGCGGGAGGGACACCGGGGAGCTGTTTTTT | CASSDGGRDTGELFF
TRBJ2-2 | TRBD1 | few | TRBV7-9 | TGTGCCAGCAGCTTCCGGACAGGTTCCGGGGAGCTGTTTTTT | CASSFRTGSGELFF
TRBJ2-5 | - | - | TRBV20-1 | TGCAGTGCTAGACCAGGGGAGACCCAGTACTTC | CSARPGETQYF
TRBJ2-2 | TRBD2 | once | TRBV5-1 | TGCGCCAGCAGCCGGACTAGCGGGGCGGCGAACACCGGGGAGCTGTTTTTT | CASSRTSGAANTGELFF
TRBJ2-5 | - | - | TRBV5-1 | TGCGCCAGCAGATCAGGGGAGACCCAGTACTTC | CASRSGETQYF
TRBJ2-7 | - | - | TRBV7-3 | TGTGCCAGCAGCATATCACCGGGAGCCCCCTACGAGCAGTACTTC | CASSISPGAPYEQYF
TRBJ1-1 | TRBD1 | - | TRBV25-1 | TGTGCCACCTCCGGGACAGGGAGCACTGAAGCTTTCTTT | CATSGTGSTEAFF
TRBJ1-1 | - | - | TRBV21-1 | TGTGCCAGCAGCAAACAGTGGGACAGGGCTTTAGTTTCGAACACTGAAGCTTTCTTT | CASSKQWDRALVSNTEAFF
TRBJ2-2 | - | - | TRBV18 | TGTGCCAGCTCACCACGGGGACTCGCCCGAGTGTCCGGGGAGCTGTTTTTT | CASSPRGLARVSGELFF
TRBJ2-5 | - | - | TRBV10-3 | TGTGCCATCAGTGGGCAGGACCAAGAGACCCAGTACTTC | CAISGQDQETQYF
TRBJ2-7 | - | few | TRBV15 | TGTGCCACCAGCAGAGCGGTCGGGAGAGCCCACGAGCAGTACTTC | CATSRAVGRAHEQYF
TRBJ1-4 | - | - | TRBV19 | TGTGCCAGTAGTTTCTACGAAAAACTGTTTTTT | CASSFYEKLFF
TRBJ1-2 | - | - | TRBV5-4 | TGTGCCAGCAGACCTCGGGCGCGGGACTATGGCTACACCTTC | CASRPRARDYGYTF
TRBJ1-6 | TRBD1 | - | TRBV10-2 | TGCGCCAGCAGCAGGACAGGGTCTAATTCACCCCTCCACTTT | CASSRTGSNSPLHF
TRBJ2-4 | TRBD2 | - | TRBV4-2 | TGTGCCAGCAGCCAAGGTAGCGGGATGAAGCAGTACTTC | CASSQGSGMKQYF
TRBJ2-5 | - | - | TRBV7-2 | TGTGCCAGCAGCTTAGCCCTCTCGGGCCAAGAGACCCAGTACTTC | CASSLALSGQETQYF
TRBJ1-4 | - | - | TRBV12-3/TRBV12-4 | TGTGCCAGCACACGACAGATTAATGAAAAACTGTTTTTT | CASTRQINEKLFF
TRBJ2-1 | TRBD2 | - | TRBV6-2/TRBV6-3 | TGTGCCAGCAGTGAGACTAGCGGGTACTCCTACAATGAGCAGTTCTTC | CASSETSGYSYNEQFF
TRBJ2-3 | TRBD2 | - | TRBV13 | TGTGCCAGCAGCTCGCGGGTAGCGGGACTCACAGATACGCAGTATTTT | CASSSRVAGLTDTQYF
TRBJ1-5 | TRBD1 | few | TRBV10-3 | TGTGCCATCAGTGACATGGCAGGGGGTCAGCCCCAGCATTTT | CAISDMAGGQPQHF
TRBJ1-4 | TRBD1 | - | TRBV9 | TGTGCCAGCAGCGTAGGAACCCAGACAGGGGGCGAACTGTTTTTT | CASSVGTQTGGELFF
TRBJ2-3 | TRBD2 | - | TRBV6-2/TRBV6-3 | TGTGCCAGCAGTGGGGGGGTAACGCAGTATTTT | CASSGGVTQYF
TRBJ2-1 | TRBD1 | - | TRBV20-1 | TGCAGTGCTAGTTGGGACAGGGGGCGGAATGAGCAGTTCTTC | CSASWDRGRNEQFF
TRBJ1-2 | - | once | TRBV12-3/TRBV12-4 | TGTGCCAGCTCCGGGGATTCCTACACCTTC | CASSGDSYTF
TRBJ2-5 | - | - | TRBV5-5 | TGTGCCAGCAGCTTGATCAGGGGTGAAGAGACCCAGTACTTC | CASSLIRGEETQYF
TRBJ2-3 | TRBD2 | - | TRBV5-1 | TGCGCCAGCAGCCTTGGACTAGCGGGAGGGCCCGGGGAAGATACGCAGTATTTT | CASSLGLAGGPGEDTQYF
TRBJ1-1 | TRBD1 | - | TRBV11-1 | TGTGCCAGCAGCTTAGCGGGACAGGGCTCCCGCAAGGCTTTCTTT | CASSLAGQGSRKAFF
TRBJ1-1 | TRBD1 | - | TRBV6-5 | TGTGCCAGCATCCCGCAGGGGGCTGAAGCTTTCTTT | CASIPQGAEAFF
TRBJ2-7 | - | - | TRBV7-2 | TGTGCCAGCAGCCTCACGGTAGCCTACGAGCAGTACTTC | CASSLTVAYEQYF
TRBJ2-3 | TRBD2 | - | TRBV7-2 | TGTGCCAGCAGCTTAAGGGCGGGAGGGAACACAGATACGCAGTATTTT | CASSLRAGGNTDTQYF
TRBJ1-5 | TRBD1 | - | TRBV13 | TGTGCCAGCAGCTCCCGGGACAGGATCAATCAGCCCCAGCATTTT | CASSSRDRINQPQHF
TRBJ1-2 | - | - | TRBV7-9 | TGTGCCAGCAGCTTAGCTGGGGGCGCATATGGCTACACCTTC | CASSLAGGAYGYTF
TRBJ2-7 | TRBD1 | - | TRBV7-9 | TGTGCCAGCAGGACCGGGACAGGGGGCGCGGAGTACTTC | CASRTGTGGAEYF
TRBJ1-2 | - | - | TRBV5-4 | TGTGCCAGCAGCTCGGCGAGGAGCCCATTAGCTAACTATGGCTACACCTTC | CASSSARSPLANYGYTF
TRBJ2-3 | - | - | TRBV9 | TGTGCCAGCAGCGTAGATGCGGATACGCAGTATTTT | CASSVDADTQYF
TRBJ2-7 | TRBD1 | - | TRBV25-1 | TGTGCCAGCAGTGACTCAAGGGGGCGAGGTATCCCCTACGAGCAGTACTTC | CASSDSRGRGIPYEQYF
TRBJ2-7 | TRBD2 | - | TRBV25-1 | TGTGCCAGCAGTGTTGGACTAGCTGTCGAGCAGTACTTC | CASSVGLAVEQYF
TRBJ1-1 | - | - | TRBV29-1 | TGCAGCTCTTCGGGACATATGAACACTGAAGCTTTCTTT | CSSSGHMNTEAFF
TRBJ1-6 | - | - | TRBV9 | TGTGCCAGCAGCGTGGGCCCGGCTTCGGGGAATTCACCCCTCCACTTT | CASSVGPASGNSPLHF
TRBJ2-7 | - | - | TRBV19 | TGTGCCAGTAGCCAGGGGAGTAATAAGCAGTACTTC | CASSQGSNKQYF
TRBJ2-7 | - | - | TRBV11-2 | TGTGCCAGCAGTACTAGCTACGAGCAGTACTTC | CASSTSYEQYF
TRBJ1-5 | - | - | TRBV7-8 | TGTGCCAGCAGCGAGGCCCCCCCGACAGGAGTAGTGAATCAGCCCCAGCATTTT | CASSEAPPTGVVNQPQHF
TRBJ1-4 | - | - | TRBV11-2 | TGTGCCAGCAGCTTAGATCGTCAGGAACTGTTTTTT | CASSLDRQELFF
TRBJ2-1 | TRBD1 | - | TRBV5-8 | TGTGCCAGCAGTTTGGGACAGCTAATCTACAATGAGCAGTTCTTC | CASSLGQLIYNEQFF
TRBJ1-2 | - | - | TRBV30 | TGTGCCTGGAGGGCACAGGCTAGCTACACCTTC | CAWRAQASYTF
TRBJ2-1 | - | - | TRBV6-2/TRBV6-3 | TGTGCCAGCAGTTACGGCCCAGGCACCTACAATGAGCAGTTCTTC | CASSYGPGTYNEQFF